These 17 T cell receptor beta chains originate from one sample sequenced in a study of blood T cell repertoires in COVID-19. TCRdb's table, derived via immunoSEQ multiplex PCR, lists solely in-frame clones and lacks some. The repertoire includes hundreds of thousands of clones, almost 90% of them detected once, and 14% to 15% sits in the top ten. The sequencing input was PBMCs or T cells enriched from blood (not recorded which). These receptors were obtained from a woman in her fifties or sixties with acute COVID-19.

This chain connects TRBV7-2 to TRBJ1-3; 8 positions agree with TRBD1. The CDR3 consists of 14 residues. The germline gives CDR1 SGHTA, CDR2 FQGNSA. The ends lost 4 bases at V and 2 bases at J; junction bases unmatched: 1. As DNA, the CDR3 is TGTGCCAGCAGCTGGACAGGGACTGGAAACACCATATATTTT. Its translation: CASSWTGTGNTIYF.

V and J are TRBV5-8 and TRBJ2-1; 11 bases line up with TRBD1. The V gene end was trimmed by 0 bases and the J gene end by 11 bases; junction bases not matched to a gene: 10. The CDR3 loop spans 16 amino acids. Germline CDR1 SGHTS, CDR2 YDEGEE. The CDR3: CASSLGTGGYEGQQFF. The CDR3 DNA reads TGTGCCAGCAGCTTGGGGACAGGGGGCTACGAGGGTCAGCAGTTCTTC.

The chain is built from TRBV28 and TRBJ2-7, with D possibly TRBD2 on 8 matching bases. From germline, CDR1 is MDHEN and CDR2 SYDVKM. The ends were cut back, 10 bases at V and 4 bases at J, with 17 bases in the middle. The CDR3 contains 13 residues. The CDR3 spells CAIRGTRWYEQYF. Here the CDR3 DNA reads TGTGCCATCAGGGGGACTAGGTGGTACGAGCAGTACTTC.

This rearrangement joins TRBV18 to TRBJ2-5; 12 nucleotides line up with TRBD2. The CDR3 spans 16 residues. Germline CDR1 reads KGHSH; CDR2 reads LQKENI. The ends lost 2 bases at V and 2 bases at J; junction bases unmatched: 3. In DNA, the CDR3 is TGTGCCAGCTCACCATCTAGCGGGAGGGCGCAAGAGACCCAGTACTTC. This encodes CASSPSSGRAQETQYF.

This clone was observed a few times. The rearrangement uses TRBV28 and TRBJ2-2; 7 bases agree with TRBD1. CDR1 is MDHEN, CDR2 SYDVKM, per germline. The CDR3 is made up of 18 amino acids. Unmatched junction bases numbered 17, after V lost 3 bases and J lost 7 bases. CDR3 coding DNA: TGTGCCAGCAGTTTGGACGACAGGGCCCCAGGGGGTCACGGGGAGCTGTTTTTT. Translating gives CASSLDDRAPGGHGELFF.

The chain couples TRBV5-1 to TRBJ2-2; TRBD1 is a possible D gene (6 bases). Deletions cut 2 bases from V and 4 bases from J, with 12 bases between. Germline loops: CDR1 SGHRS, CDR2 YFSETQ. This CDR3 spans 15 amino acids. CDR3 coding DNA: TGCGCCAGCAGCTTAGGCAGGGGCGGCACCGGGGAGCTGTTTTTT. Amino acids: CASSLGRGGTGELFF.

The chain carries TRBV6-5 and TRBJ1-5; D is perhaps TRBD1 (5 bases). The CDR3 contains 12 residues. Deletions cut 2 bases from V and 14 bases from J, with 13 bases between. Germline assignment: CDR1 MNHEY and CDR2 SVGAGI. The CDR3 DNA follows: TGTGCCAGCAGTTACCCCACAGGTGGGGAGCATTTT. It codes for CASSYPTGGEHF.

The chain couples TRBV12-3 or TRBV12-4 to TRBJ1-2; D is unresolved. V was pared by 3 bases and J by 4 bases, with 9 bases between. The CDR3 consists of 13 residues. The DNA for the CDR3 is TGTGCCAGCAGTTTTGAGGAATTCTATGGCTACACCTTC. Amino acids: CASSFEEFYGYTF.

The rearrangement joins TRBV9 to TRBJ1-3; perhaps TRBD1 as D (6 bases). The CDR3 is 14 amino acids. Deletions cut 4 bases from V and 4 bases from J, with 12 bases between. Germline lookup yields CDR1 SGDLS and CDR2 YYNGEE. This chain's CDR3 is CASSPWTVGNTIYF. CDR3 DNA sequence: TGTGCCAGCAGCCCGTGGACAGTCGGAAACACCATATATTTT. Based on the CDR3 plus reference TRBV9 and TRBJ1-3, the full variable domain is DSGVTQTPKHLITATGQRVTLRCSPRSGDLSVYWYQQSLDQGLQFLIQYYNGEERAKGNILERFSAQQFPDLHSELNLSSLELGDSALYFCASSPWTVGNTIYFGEGSWLTVV.

The CDR3: CASSLGQGMDTEAFF. In DNA, the CDR3 is TGCGCCAGCAGCTTGGGACAGGGGATGGACACTGAAGCTTTCTTT. The rearrangement links TRBV5-1 to TRBJ1-1, with TRBD1 identical over 8 bases. J was trimmed by 3 bases and V by 0 bases; bases with no gene match: 4. This CDR3 comprises 15 residues. The germline gives CDR1 SGHRS, CDR2 YFSETQ.

In this sample, this clone turned up once. For the CDR3, the DNA is TGCAGTGCCAGTCTCCTGCTTGCGAACACCATATATTTT. Translation: CSASLLLANTIYF. The chain has TRBV20-1 and TRBJ1-3; D gene unclear. Germline V gives CDR1 DFQATT, CDR2 SNEGSKA (reference sequence). V gave up 6 bases and J gave up 7 bases, with 16 bases separating them. The CDR3 runs to 13 residues.

This chain links TRBV4-2 with TRBJ2-5, with 9 bases aligning to TRBD2. Looked up from germline, CDR1 is LGHNA and CDR2 is YNFKEQ. The CDR3 covers 15 residues. The trim removed 4 bases at V and 5 bases at J, leaving 8 bases unmatched. DNA of the CDR3: TGTGCCAGCAGCCCCGAGCGGGAGGAGTGGGAGACCCAGTACTTC. Translating it yields CASSPEREEWETQYF.

V is TRBV28 and J is TRBJ1-3; 9 bases match TRBD1. CDR3 length: 15 amino acids. In germline, CDR1 is MDHEN, CDR2 SYDVKM. The V segment lost 5 bases and the J segment 6 bases; nucleotides outside the gene matches: 8. The CDR3 DNA is TGTGCCAGCAGTCCGAACAGGGGGCGGGAAAACACCATATATTTT. Amino acid sequence: CASSPNRGRENTIYF.

This clone was observed a single time. The rearrangement joins TRBV18 to TRBJ2-7; 8 bases agree with TRBD2. This CDR3 has 13 residues. J lost 6 bases, V lost 3 bases, and 4 bases had no gene match. Germline V lookup: CDR1 KGHSH, CDR2 LQKENI. This CDR3 reads CASSPGLAREQYF. The CDR3 DNA follows: TGTGCCAGCTCACCCGGACTAGCTCGCGAGCAGTACTTC.

The V call is TRBV29-1, the J call TRBJ1-1, with D possibly matching TRBD1 (6 bases). CDR1 and CDR2 (germline): SQVTM, ANQGSEA. V lost 6 bases and J 1 base, leaving 15 bases between the germline ends. There are 14 residues in the CDR3. The CDR3 DNA is TGCAGCGTAGACAGGACCCAAACGAACACTGAAGCTTTCTTT. Encoded protein: CSVDRTQTNTEAFF.

The chain carries TRBV11-2 and TRBJ2-3, with TRBD2 matching 7 bases. This CDR3 has 15 residues. Looked up from germline, CDR1 is SGHAT and CDR2 is FQNNGV. V shed 4 bases and J 2 bases; nucleotides not matched to a gene: 6. The CDR3 here is CASSSQRGFTDTQYF. CDR3 bases: TGTGCCAGCAGCTCCCAGCGGGGATTCACAGATACGCAGTATTTT.

This sequence joins TRBV5-6 and TRBJ2-7; D gene uncertain. Trimming took off 1 base at V and 3 bases at J, with 11 bases between the two ends. This CDR3 has 14 residues. The germline CDR1 and CDR2 sequences are SGHDT and YYEEEE. The CDR3 DNA sequence: TGTGCCAGCAGCTTGATCACCACAGACTACGAGCAGTACTTC. As protein: CASSLITTDYEQYF.